The 20 T cell receptor beta chains presented below share a single source sample, sequenced in a study of cytomegalovirus exposure and HLA in healthy donors. With 60 Vbeta and 13 Jbeta primers, the PCR was carried out. Some clones are missing from TCRdb's copy, which holds only in-frame ones; the method was immunoSEQ multiplex PCR. The profile covers tens of thousands of clones, with approximately 80% appearing a single time and 20% to 25% taken by the ten largest. The sample taken for sequencing was PBMCs. The receptors shown here come from a woman in her forties or fifties in good health and CMV-seropositive.

Details on this clone: The sample contains more than one DNA sequence encoding this CDR3. The rearrangement links TRBV28 to TRBJ1-5, with TRBD1 identical over 9 bases. Germline values: CDR1 MDHEN, CDR2 SYDVKM. CDR3 length: 16 amino acids. With V trimmed by 6 bases and J by 4 bases, 10 bases remained unmatched. CDR3 nucleotides: TGTGCCAGCAGAACTGGGGGACAGGGCCCTAATCAGCCCCAGCATTTT. Residues: CASRTGGQGPNQPQHF.

In its sample, this clone was seen a few times. This chain links TRBV7-9 with TRBJ2-3; D may be TRBD1 (6 bases). V was trimmed by 1 base and J by 4 bases, leaving 9 bases between them. There are 14 residues in the CDR3. CDR1 and CDR2 from the germline V gene are SEHNR and FQNEAQ (reference sequence). CDR3 sequence (DNA): TGTGCCAGCAGCTTAGGGGGGCCTGCAGATACGCAGTATTTT. Translation gives CASSLGGPADTQYF.

This clone was detected once. The V call is TRBV5-6, the J call TRBJ2-3; tentatively, D is TRBD2 (6 bases). The CDR3 has 14 amino acids. In germline, CDR1 is SGHDT, CDR2 YYEEEE. Trimming left V 6 bases short and J 0 bases short, with 11 bases between. The CDR3 DNA reads as TGTGCCAGCACAGGGAGGTGGAGCACAGATACGCAGTATTTT. It encodes CASTGRWSTDTQYF.

The chain carries TRBV11-1 and TRBJ2-5; no firm D call. The CDR3 spans 12 residues. In germline, CDR1 is SGHAT, CDR2 FQDESV (reference sequence). V was trimmed by 3 bases and J by 3 bases, leaving 5 bases between them. The CDR3 reads CASSFSEETQYF. In DNA, the CDR3 is TGTGCCAGCAGCTTTTCCGAAGAGACCCAGTACTTC.

The V gene is TRBV7-9, the J gene TRBJ1-2; TRBD1 is a possible D gene (6 bases). CDR3 length: 13 amino acids. V was shortened by 4 bases and J by 6 bases, with 12 bases between the two germline ends. Germline V gene data show CDR1 as SEHNR and CDR2 as FQNEAQ (reference sequence). CDR3 in amino acids: CASSSSGGDGYTF. CDR3 bases: TGTGCCAGCAGCTCGTCGGGGGGCGATGGCTACACCTTC.

This clone was seen once. V is TRBV7-8 and J is TRBJ1-4, with D unclear. V was pared by 3 bases and J by 4 bases, with 9 bases between. This CDR3 has 14 residues. In germline, CDR1 is SGHVS, CDR2 FQNEAQ. CDR3 bases: TGTGCCAGCAGCTTTGTCTCTTATAATGAAAAACTGTTTTTT. Encoded protein: CASSFVSYNEKLFF. The full variable domain, with the rest looked up from reference TRBV7-8 and TRBJ1-4, is GAGVSQSPRYKVAKRGQDVALRCDPISGHVSLFWYQQALGQGPEFLTYFQNEAQLDKSGLPSDRFFAERPEGSVSTLKIQRTQQEDSAVYLCASSFVSYNEKLFFGSGTQLSVL.

J is TRBJ1-2 and V is TRBV5-4; 11 positions agree with TRBD1. J lost 5 bases, V lost 4 bases, and 10 bases had no gene match. CDR1 and CDR2 (germline): SGHNT, YYREEE (reference sequence). This CDR3 is 16 amino acids long. The CDR3 nucleotides read TGTGCCAGCAGCACTTGGACAGGGGGCATAAGTTATGGCTACACCTTC. It specifies CASSTWTGGISYGYTF.

This rearrangement joins TRBV30 to TRBJ2-1; 7 bases fit TRBD2. The V segment lost 4 bases and the J segment 10 bases; nucleotides outside the gene matches: 10. Germline assignment: CDR1 GTSNPN and CDR2 SVGIG (reference sequence). The CDR3 sequence is 13 residues long. CDR3 amino acids: CAWTSGGVLEQFF. CDR3 nucleotides: TGTGCCTGGACTAGCGGAGGTGTTTTGGAGCAGTTCTTC.

The V gene is TRBV2, the J gene TRBJ2-3; TRBD2 agrees at 10 bases. The germline gives CDR1 SNHLY, CDR2 FYNNEI. V was clipped by 2 bases and J by 13 bases; unmatched bases: 15. This CDR3 is 16 amino acids long. The CDR3 DNA reads as TGTGCCAGCAGTGAAAGGGCTAGCGGGGGCGTAAGGACCAAGTATTTT. Translation gives CASSERASGGVRTKYF.

The chain recombines TRBV5-1 with TRBJ1-1; tentative D call: TRBD1 (6 bases). The germline V gene has CDR1 SGHRS and CDR2 YFSETQ. This CDR3 is built from 17 residues. V lost 4 bases, J lost 1 base, and 20 bases lay in between. The CDR3 loop reads CASSTGLGGRRNTEAFF. The CDR3 nucleotides are TGCGCCAGCAGCACCGGATTAGGGGGAAGGAGGAACACTGAAGCTTTCTTT.

This sequence joins TRBV7-8 and TRBJ1-4; 9 positions match TRBD1. CDR1 and CDR2 from the germline V gene are SGHVS and FQNEAQ. The CDR3 runs to 15 residues. The V segment lost 5 bases and the J segment 8 bases; nucleotides outside the gene matches: 9. The CDR3: CASSPTRDRAEKLFF. DNA of the CDR3: TGTGCCAGCAGCCCAACGCGGGACAGGGCCGAAAAACTGTTTTTT.

The chain couples TRBV5-1 to TRBJ1-1, with no clear D. Germline-derived CDR1 and CDR2 are SGHRS and YFSETQ. CDR3 size: 13 residues. The V gene lost 1 base and the J gene lost 0 bases, with 4 bases spanning the gap. The CDR3: CASSLRLNTEAFF. As DNA, the CDR3 is TGCGCCAGCAGCTTGCGGTTGAACACTGAAGCTTTCTTT.

The gene calls are TRBV5-1 and TRBJ2-1; D call uncertain. The CDR3 spans 13 residues. V lost 7 bases and J lost 5, with 13 bases in between. The germline gives CDR1 SGHRS, CDR2 YFSETQ. The chain's CDR3 is CASGSNADNEQFF. Here the CDR3 DNA reads TGCGCCAGCGGTAGCAACGCGGACAATGAGCAGTTCTTC.

The chain employs TRBV10-1 and TRBJ1-5; 8 bases agree with TRBD1. J gave up 7 bases and V 4 bases, and 3 bases lay outside the gene matches. There are 13 residues in the CDR3. Germline-derived CDR1 and CDR2 are WNHNN and SYGVQD (reference sequence). The CDR3 here is CASSAGGPQPQHF. In DNA form, the CDR3 reads TGCGCCAGCAGTGCAGGGGGCCCCCAGCCCCAGCATTTT.

The chain couples TRBV27 to TRBJ1-5; the D gene is possibly TRBD1 (6 bases). V lost 3 bases and J 5 bases, leaving 11 bases between the germline ends. Germline V lookup: CDR1 MNHEY, CDR2 SMNVEV (reference sequence). The length of the CDR3 is 14 residues. DNA of the CDR3: TGTGCCAGCAGTTTGGAGGGGGGGTATCAGCCCCAGCATTTT. Translated, it gives CASSLEGGYQPQHF.

The CDR3 loop is CASSRGTNYEQYF. For the CDR3, the DNA is TGTGCCAGCAGCCGCGGGACTAACTACGAGCAGTACTTC. The chain has TRBV5-6 and TRBJ2-7; 7 bases agree with TRBD2. There are 13 residues in the CDR3. J lost 3 bases, V lost 4 bases, and 4 bases had no gene match. The germline gives CDR1 SGHDT, CDR2 YYEEEE.

This chain joins TRBV9 and TRBJ2-1; 9 nucleotides match TRBD2. This CDR3 is 19 amino acids long. J lost 0 bases, V lost 4 bases, and 14 bases had no gene match. CDR1 and CDR2 (germline): SGDLS, YYNGEE. CDR3 DNA: TGTGCCAGCAGCACGCCCGGGACTAGCTATTCCAGCTCCTACAATGAGCAGTTCTTC. Its translation is CASSTPGTSYSSSYNEQFF.

The table lists this clone with a few counts. The chain joins TRBV10-2 to TRBJ2-6; D not certain. Trimming pared 8 bases from V and 4 bases from J, leaving 9 bases between. This CDR3 comprises 13 residues. Germline V lookup: CDR1 WSHSY, CDR2 SAAADI. CDR3 coding DNA: TGCGCCAGCCTGGAGTCCGGGGCCAACGTCCTGACTTTC. Encoded protein: CASLESGANVLTF.

The CDR3 DNA reads TGTGCCAGCAGCTTGGGCAGGGGGACGGACACTGAAGCTTTCTTT. As protein: CASSLGRGTDTEAFF. This rearrangement joins TRBV11-2 to TRBJ1-1, with TRBD1 identical over 7 bases. The CDR3 spans 15 residues. V shed 3 bases, J shed 3 bases, and the junction held 7 bases outside the gene matches. CDR1 and CDR2 from the germline V gene are SGHAT and FQNNGV.

This chain connects TRBV7-8 to TRBJ2-7, with TRBD1 matching 8 bases. The CDR3 runs 14 residues. Unmatched junction bases numbered 10, after V lost 5 bases and J lost 7 bases. Per germline, CDR1 SGHVS and CDR2 FQNEAQ. This CDR3 is CASSPQDRDREQYF. CDR3 nucleotide sequence: TGTGCCAGCAGCCCCCAGGACAGGGACAGGGAGCAGTACTTC.